Below, 10 T cell receptor beta chains from the same sample are listed, as sequenced in a study of human T cells and chemical hapten exposure. Documented time point: patch test 1, 2 weeks after DPC sensitization. Treatment denoted: therapeutic diphenylcyclopropenone sensitization with weekly scalp DPC. TCRdb redid the calling of the RACE reads with MiXCR, one entry per CDR3 protein. The table has about 360,000 distinct CDR3 sequences, approximately 6.9% seen once. Sequences were derived from whole blood, sampled in connection with sensitization to the hapten diphenylcyclopropenone (DPC). The receptors come from a woman under 30 with alopecia areata. Some clones in this sample may be carry-over from other donors' samples.

This clonotype turned up a few times. V gene TRBV20-1 combines with J gene TRBJ1-1; no clear D. Germline CDR1 DFQATT, CDR2 SNEGSKA (reference sequence). V was shortened by 3 bases and J by 3 bases, with 11 bases between the two germline ends. This CDR3 is 13 amino acids long. The CDR3 spells CSARREEYTEAFF. Here the CDR3 DNA reads TGCAGTGCTAGGAGGGAAGAGTACACTGAAGCTTTCTTT.

This clonotype appeared many times. The chain has TRBV20-1 and TRBJ2-5; 7 positions agree with TRBD1. This CDR3 has 13 amino acids. Germline V gives CDR1 DFQATT, CDR2 SNEGSKA (reference sequence). V was pared by 6 bases and J by 3 bases, with 7 bases of the junction left unmatched. The CDR3 sequence is CSARLGTEETQYF. The CDR3 DNA sequence: TGCAGTGCAAGGTTGGGGACAGAAGAGACCCAGTACTTC.

The chain links TRBV5-1 to TRBJ2-3; D remains ambiguous. Trimming removed 1 base at V and 0 bases at J, with 9 bases between. This CDR3 comprises 15 residues. Germline CDR1 SGHRS, CDR2 YFSETQ. This CDR3 reads CASSLKVASTDTQYF. CDR3 sequence (DNA): TGCGCCAGCAGCTTGAAAGTAGCAAGCACAGATACGCAGTATTTT.

This clonotype was detected ten times or more. This chain connects TRBV6-2 or TRBV6-3 to TRBJ1-1; D gene ambiguous. Germline V lookup: CDR1 MNHEY, CDR2 SVGEGT. This CDR3 has 12 residues. V was pared by 8 bases and J by 6 bases, with 13 bases between. The CDR3 sequence: CASGRQTPEAFF. CDR3 DNA sequence: TGTGCCAGCGGACGTCAAACCCCTGAAGCTTTCTTT.

The chain has TRBV3-1 and TRBJ1-1, with 10 bases aligning to TRBD1. The CDR3 is made up of 15 amino acids. Germline values: CDR1 LGHDT, CDR2 YNNKEL (reference sequence). The junction had 6 bases not matched to a gene; V was cut back by 3 bases and J by 5 bases. In nucleotides, the CDR3 is TGTGCCAGCAGCCAGCCGGGACAGGGGAGGACTGAAGCTTTCTTT. It is translated as CASSQPGQGRTEAFF.

The V call is TRBV7-9, the J call TRBJ1-4; tentative D call: TRBD1 (6 bases). V lost 8 bases and J lost 7, with 14 bases in between. The CDR3 extends over 13 amino acids. From germline, CDR1 is SEHNR and CDR2 FQNEAQ (reference sequence). CDR3 DNA sequence: TGTGCCAGCCGTGGACAGAATCTTGAAAAACTGTTTTTT. Amino acids: CASRGQNLEKLFF.

The chain carries TRBV5-1 and TRBJ2-7; 9 bases map to TRBD1. This CDR3 is 15 amino acids long. V lost 4 bases, J lost 6 bases, and 11 bases stayed unmatched. Germline V gene data show CDR1 as SGHRS and CDR2 as YFSETQ. The CDR3 bases are TGCGCCAGCAGCCGGACAGGGGTGGAAGGATCCGAGCAGTACTTC. It specifies CASSRTGVEGSEQYF. Drawing the rest from reference TRBV5-1 and TRBJ2-7, the complete variable domain is KAGVTQTPRYLIKTRGQQVTLSCSPISGHRSVSWYQQTPGQGLQFLFEYFSETQRNKGNFPGRFSGRQFSNSRSEMNVSTLELGDSALYLCASSRTGVEGSEQYFGPGTRLTVT.

The genes are TRBV6-5 and TRBJ1-5; 7 bases align to TRBD1. This CDR3 is built from 15 residues. Germline V CDR1 and CDR2: MNHEY, SVGAGI. Trimming took 6 bases from V and 2 from J; bases not matched to a gene: 7. As DNA, the CDR3 is TGTGCCAGCAGACAGGGGTCCATAGGCAATCAGCCCCAGCATTTT. This translates into CASRQGSIGNQPQHF.

This clonotype came up a few times. This sequence joins TRBV11-2 and TRBJ2-3, with 9 nucleotides matching TRBD1. CDR1 is SGHAT, CDR2 FQNNGV, per germline. V lost 2 bases to trimming and J lost 4 bases; unmatched junction nucleotides: 1. This CDR3 has 14 residues. The CDR3 DNA follows: TGTGCCAGCAGCTTACGACAGGGGGCAGATACGCAGTATTTT. Translating gives CASSLRQGADTQYF.

This clonotype was seen more than once but under ten times. This sequence joins TRBV10-3 and TRBJ2-4; no reliable D call. The V and J ends lost 0 bases and 3 bases respectively, with 9 bases between them. The CDR3 totals 15 residues. Per the germline V gene, CDR1 is ENHRY and CDR2 is SYGVKD. The CDR3 spells CAISESKLGKNIQYF. The CDR3 bases are TGTGCCATCAGTGAGTCGAAACTGGGCAAAAACATTCAGTACTTC.